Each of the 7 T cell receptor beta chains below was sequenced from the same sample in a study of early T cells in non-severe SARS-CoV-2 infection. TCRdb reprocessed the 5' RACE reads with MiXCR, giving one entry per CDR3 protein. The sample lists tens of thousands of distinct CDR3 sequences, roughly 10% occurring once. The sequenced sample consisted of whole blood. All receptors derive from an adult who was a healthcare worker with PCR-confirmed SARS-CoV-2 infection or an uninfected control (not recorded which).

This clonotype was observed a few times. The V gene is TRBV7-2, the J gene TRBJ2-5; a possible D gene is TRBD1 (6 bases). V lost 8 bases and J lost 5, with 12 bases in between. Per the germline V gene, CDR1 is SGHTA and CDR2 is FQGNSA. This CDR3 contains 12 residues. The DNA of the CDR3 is TGTGCCAGCGGGCAGGGGCAGGAGACCCAGTACTTC. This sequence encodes CASGQGQETQYF.

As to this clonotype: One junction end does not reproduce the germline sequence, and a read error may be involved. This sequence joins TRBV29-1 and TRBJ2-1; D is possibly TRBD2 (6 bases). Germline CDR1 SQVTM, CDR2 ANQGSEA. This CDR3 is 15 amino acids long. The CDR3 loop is CSIENLGGSYNEQFF. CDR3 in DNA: TGCAGCATTGAAAATTTGGGGGGATCCTACAATGAGCAGTTCTTC.

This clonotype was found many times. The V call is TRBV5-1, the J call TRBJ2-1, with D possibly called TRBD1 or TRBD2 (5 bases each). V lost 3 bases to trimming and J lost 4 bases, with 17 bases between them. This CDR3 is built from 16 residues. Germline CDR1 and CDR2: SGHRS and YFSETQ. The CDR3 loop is CASSWLTVGTYNEQFF. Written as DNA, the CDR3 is TGCGCCAGCAGCTGGTTGACAGTAGGGACGTACAATGAGCAGTTCTTC.

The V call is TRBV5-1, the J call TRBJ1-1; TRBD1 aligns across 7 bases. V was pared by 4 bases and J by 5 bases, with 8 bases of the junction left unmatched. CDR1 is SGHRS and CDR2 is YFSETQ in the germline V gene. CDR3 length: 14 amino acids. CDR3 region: CASSVQGISTEAFF. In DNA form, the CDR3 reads TGCGCCAGCAGCGTACAGGGGATAAGTACTGAAGCTTTCTTT. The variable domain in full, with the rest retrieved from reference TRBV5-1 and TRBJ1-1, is KAGVTQTPRYLIKTRGQQVTLSCSPISGHRSVSWYQQTPGQGLQFLFEYFSETQRNKGNFPGRFSGRQFSNSRSEMNVSTLELGDSALYLCASSVQGISTEAFFGQGTRLTVV.

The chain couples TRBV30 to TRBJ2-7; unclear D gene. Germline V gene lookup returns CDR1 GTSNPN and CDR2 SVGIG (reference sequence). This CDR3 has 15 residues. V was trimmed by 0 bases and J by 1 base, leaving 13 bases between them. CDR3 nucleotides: TGTGCCTGGAGTGTACCAGCGCAAGCATCCTACGAGCAGTACTTC. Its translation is CAWSVPAQASYEQYF.

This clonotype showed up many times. This chain's CDR3 is CASSLWGDIQYF. CDR3 in DNA: TGTGCCAGCAGCTTATGGGGCGACATTCAGTACTTC. The chain joins TRBV11-2 to TRBJ2-4; a weak D match, TRBD1 (5 bases). There are 12 residues in the CDR3. Trimming shortened V by 2 bases and J by 8 bases, and 7 bases separated the two germline ends. Germline V gene data show CDR1 as SGHAT and CDR2 as FQNNGV.

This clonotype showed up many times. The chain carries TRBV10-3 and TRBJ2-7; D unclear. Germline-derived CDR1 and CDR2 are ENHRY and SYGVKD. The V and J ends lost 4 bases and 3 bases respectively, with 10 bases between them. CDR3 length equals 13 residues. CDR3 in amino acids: CAISVGSNYEQYF. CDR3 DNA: TGTGCCATCAGTGTAGGGTCTAACTACGAGCAGTACTTC.